This record covers a single T cell receptor (beta chain). Its specificity is unknown. This sample is drawn from a study of cytomegalovirus exposure and HLA in healthy donors. Whole-study findings and limits: Reported results showed that the classifier diagnosed cytomegalovirus status with high specificity and sensitivity. The study flagged fewer than 200 TCR beta chains as cytomegalovirus-associated. Specificity for CMV antigens was confirmed in vitro for a few of the CMV-associated chains.

Trimming took 7 bases from V and 7 from J; bases not matched to a gene: 6. From germline, CDR1 is MGHDK and CDR2 SYGVNS. The CDR3 spans 14 residues. Measured with immunoSEQ multiplex PCR; TCRdb has only the in-frame clones, and not every one. The sample lists 150,000 to 200,000 clones; less than 90% were seen once. The sequence derives from a woman in her 30s in good health and CMV-seronegative. The chain links TRBV25-1 to TRBJ2-1; 11 nucleotides align to TRBD2. Sequencing input: PBMCs. CDR3 region: CASTLSGRGNEQFF. The CDR3 nucleotides are TGTGCCAGCACGCTTAGCGGGAGGGGGAATGAGCAGTTCTTC.